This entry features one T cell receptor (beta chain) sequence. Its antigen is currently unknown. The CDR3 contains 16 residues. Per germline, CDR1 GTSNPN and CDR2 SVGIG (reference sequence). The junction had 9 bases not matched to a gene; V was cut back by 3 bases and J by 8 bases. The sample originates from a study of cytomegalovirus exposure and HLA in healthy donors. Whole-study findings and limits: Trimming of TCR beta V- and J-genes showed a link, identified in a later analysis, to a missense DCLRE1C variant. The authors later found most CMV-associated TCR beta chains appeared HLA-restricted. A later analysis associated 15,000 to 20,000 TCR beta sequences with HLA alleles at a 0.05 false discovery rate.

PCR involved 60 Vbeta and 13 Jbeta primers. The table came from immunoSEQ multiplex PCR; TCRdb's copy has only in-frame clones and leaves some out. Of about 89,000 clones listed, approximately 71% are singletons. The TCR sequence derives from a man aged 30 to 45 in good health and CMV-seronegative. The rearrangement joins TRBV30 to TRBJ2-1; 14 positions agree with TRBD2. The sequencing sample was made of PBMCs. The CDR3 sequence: CAWSGKTSGGAHEQFF. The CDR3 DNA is TGTGCCTGGAGCGGAAAGACTAGCGGGGGGGCCCATGAGCAGTTCTTC.